This T cell receptor beta chain was documented in a study of cytomegalovirus exposure and HLA in healthy donors. The wider study: A preliminary data release comprised roughly 85 million unique TCRs obtained from HLA-typed donors.

Points from the study as a whole: Some TCR beta chains (approximately 180 of them) were listed as cytomegalovirus-associated.

The V gene's germline CDR1 is LGHNA and CDR2 YNFKEQ. The length of the CDR3 is 15 residues. Trimming shortened V by 0 bases and J by 0 bases, and 8 bases separated the two germline ends. This clone appeared a single time. Its antigen is currently unknown. With 60 Vbeta and 13 Jbeta primers, the PCR was carried out. Libraries were prepared by immunoSEQ multiplex PCR; TCRdb keeps only in-frame clonotypes and omits some of them. The data contain about 86,000 clones, more than 70% of them seen just once; the ten biggest clones take up roughly 2.5%. The sequencing input was PBMCs. The receptor's source is a male donor in good health and CMV-seropositive. The chain employs TRBV4-2 and TRBJ1-2; possible D gene TRBD1, 5 bases. The CDR3 protein is CASSQDLGPNYGYTF. CDR3 nucleotides: TGTGCCAGCAGCCAAGATTTGGGGCCTAACTATGGCTACACCTTC.